A single count supports the clone carrying this TCR beta chain. The target antigen is unknown. Assay: immunoSEQ multiplex PCR; the TCRdb copy retains only in-frame clones and omits some. The sample holds around 500,000 clones, 75% to 85% seen once. V lost 6 bases and J lost 5, with 13 bases in between. The length of the CDR3 is 13 residues. Germline CDR1 and CDR2: SEHNR and FQNEAQ (reference sequence). The entry originates in a study of shared clonotypes between healthy human individuals. The study's findings and limits: Few donors restricted represented genetic and exposure-history diversity. Clonotype sharing among donors likely depends on sequencing depth.

Every contributor of samples was a Caucasian grown-up residing in Nashville, Tennessee. The chain is built from TRBV7-9 and TRBJ2-5; D could derive from TRBD1 or TRBD2 (6 bases each). Sequences were obtained from PBMCs. The origin of this receptor is a middle-aged woman in good health. Some clones in this sample may be carry-over from other donors' samples. The CDR3 loop is CASSYGGGETQYF. The CDR3 DNA is TGTGCCAGCAGTTATGGAGGGGGGGAGACCCAGTACTTC.